Sequencing of this TCR beta chain was carried out in a study of human T cells and chemical hapten exposure. V was trimmed by 5 bases and J by 0 bases, leaving 14 bases between them. The V gene's germline CDR1 is MNHEY and CDR2 SVGEGT. This CDR3 region has 15 residues. Individual cDNA molecules in this library carried unique molecular identifiers. The authors' processing: TCR counts had a median of approximately 96,000 per sample and spanned roughly 20,000 to 690,600. TCRdb reprocessed the RACE reads with MiXCR, giving one entry per CDR3 protein. The V and J calls shown here were made by TCRdb, not taken from the authors' results. The sample holds some 89,000 distinct CDR3 sequences, 10% to 13% seen once. This clonotype showed up just a few times. The time point here: patch test 2, 6 weeks after DPC sensitization. The treatment denotes: therapeutic diphenylcyclopropenone sensitization with weekly scalp DPC. Sequencing started from total RNA isolated from unfractionated whole blood.

The chain has TRBV6-2 or TRBV6-3 and TRBJ2-7; D possibly matches TRBD1 or TRBD2 (5 bases each). This clonotype originated in a woman in her twenties or thirties with alopecia areata. Some clones in this sample may be carry-over from other donors' samples. The material was whole blood, obtained in connection with sensitization to the hapten diphenylcyclopropenone (DPC). This CDR3 is CASSPGTTLSYEQYF. The DNA for the CDR3 is TGTGCCAGCAGTCCCGGGACCACCCTCTCCTACGAGCAGTACTTC.